The table lists the clone carrying this T cell receptor (beta chain) with a count of one. Its antigen is unknown. PCR was performed using 60 Vbeta and 13 Jbeta primers. Using immunoSEQ multiplex PCR, the repertoire was profiled, and TCRdb retains in-frame clones only, with some absent. The sample lists about 200,000 clones, roughly 80% seen once, with less than 3% in the top ten. The sample is drawn from a study of cytomegalovirus exposure and HLA in healthy donors. Whole-study findings and limits: 16,951 TCR beta sequences were associated with HLA alleles at 0.05 false discovery rate in a later analysis. Most TCR beta V segments were productive about 87% or about 30% of the time in an earlier analysis.

Germline CDR1 reads GTSNPN; CDR2 reads SVGIG (reference sequence). This CDR3 has 14 amino acids. V was trimmed by 2 bases and J by 5 bases, leaving 15 bases between them. This receptor was obtained from a woman aged 25 to 39 in good health and CMV-seronegative. Source material: PBMCs. This rearrangement joins TRBV30 to TRBJ1-2; D ambiguous. CDR3 amino acids: CAWSRVSSQYGYTF. Written as DNA, the CDR3 is TGTGCCTGGAGTCGAGTGAGCTCCCAATATGGCTACACCTTC.